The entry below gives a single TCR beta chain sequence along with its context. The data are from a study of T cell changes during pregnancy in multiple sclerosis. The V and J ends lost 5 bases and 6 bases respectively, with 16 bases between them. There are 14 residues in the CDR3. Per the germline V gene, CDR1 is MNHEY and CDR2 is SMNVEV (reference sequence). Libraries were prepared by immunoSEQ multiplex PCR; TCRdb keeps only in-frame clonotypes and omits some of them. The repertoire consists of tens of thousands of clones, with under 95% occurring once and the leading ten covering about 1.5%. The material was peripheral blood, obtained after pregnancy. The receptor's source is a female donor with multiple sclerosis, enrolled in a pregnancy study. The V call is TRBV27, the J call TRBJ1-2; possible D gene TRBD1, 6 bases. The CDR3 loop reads CASSHTNRVHGYTF. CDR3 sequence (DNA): TGTGCCAGCAGTCACACAAACAGGGTTCATGGCTACACCTTC.